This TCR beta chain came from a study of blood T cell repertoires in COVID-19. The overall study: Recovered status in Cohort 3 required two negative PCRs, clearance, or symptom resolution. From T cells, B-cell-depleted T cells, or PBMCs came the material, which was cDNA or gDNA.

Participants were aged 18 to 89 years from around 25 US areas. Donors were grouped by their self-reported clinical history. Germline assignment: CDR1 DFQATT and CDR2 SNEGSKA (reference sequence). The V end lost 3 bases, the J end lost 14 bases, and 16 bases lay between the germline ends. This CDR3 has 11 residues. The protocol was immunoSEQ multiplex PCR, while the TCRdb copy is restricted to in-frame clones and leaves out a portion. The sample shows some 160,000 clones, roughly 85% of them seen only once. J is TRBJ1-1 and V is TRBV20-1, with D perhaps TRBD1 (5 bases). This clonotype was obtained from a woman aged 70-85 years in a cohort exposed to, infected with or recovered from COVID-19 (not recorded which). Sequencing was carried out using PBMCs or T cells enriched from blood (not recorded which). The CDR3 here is CSARGGSRHFF. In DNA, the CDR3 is TGCAGTGCTAGGGGGGGGTCACGTCACTTCTTT.